This paragraph reports one TCR beta chain. This sample was taken from a study of T cells of healthy individuals. The germline gives CDR1 MGHRA, CDR2 YSYEKL. Trimming removed 3 bases at V and 7 bases at J, with 18 bases between. This CDR3 comprises 15 residues. One entry per CDR3 protein results from TCRdb running MiXCR on the 5' RACE reads. The sample has 40,000 to 60,000 distinct CDR3 sequences, 14% to 15% seen once. The receptor comes from a human donor in good health. The V gene is TRBV4-1, the J gene TRBJ2-5, with D perhaps matching TRBD1 (5 bases). CDR3 residues: CASSHGLAGSGTQYF. The CDR3 nucleotides read TGCGCCAGCAGCCATGGCCTGGCAGGGTCAGGGACCCAGTACTTC.